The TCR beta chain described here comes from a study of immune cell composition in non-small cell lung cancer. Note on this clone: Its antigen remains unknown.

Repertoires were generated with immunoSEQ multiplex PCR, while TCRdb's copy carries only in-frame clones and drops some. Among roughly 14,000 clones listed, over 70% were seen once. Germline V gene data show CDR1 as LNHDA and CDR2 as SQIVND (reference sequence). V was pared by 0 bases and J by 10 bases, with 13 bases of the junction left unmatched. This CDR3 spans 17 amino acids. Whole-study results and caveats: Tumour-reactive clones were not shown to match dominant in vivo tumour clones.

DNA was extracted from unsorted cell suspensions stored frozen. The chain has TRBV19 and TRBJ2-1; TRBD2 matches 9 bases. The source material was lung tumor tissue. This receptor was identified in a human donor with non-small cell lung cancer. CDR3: CASSIDLWRGRAGEQFF. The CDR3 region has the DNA TGTGCCAGTAGTATAGATCTATGGCGCGGGAGGGCCGGGGAGCAGTTCTTC.